One and the same sample provided the 28 T cell receptor beta chains below, sequenced in a study of T cells in Graves' hyperthyroidism and ophthalmopathy. Amplified TCR beta CDR3 regions derived from RNA transcripts. The HTBI primer set was used in a first-round RT-PCR of the TCR CDR3. TCRdb re-called the multiplex PCR reads with MiXCR, one entry per CDR3 protein. Among about half a million distinct CDR3 sequences listed, roughly 23% were seen once. Sequencing used blood. These receptors all come from a woman in her seventies with Graves' ophthalmopathy.

The V and J genes are TRBV5-1 and TRBJ2-2, with 10 bases that match TRBD1. Losses at the gene ends were 6 bases for V and 4 bases for J; bases not matched to a gene: 6. In germline, CDR1 is SGHRS, CDR2 YFSETQ. The CDR3 runs 15 residues. CDR3: CASNGQGGGTGELFF. CDR3 DNA: TGCGCCAGCAACGGACAGGGGGGTGGCACCGGGGAGCTGTTTTTT.

CDR3 loop: CASSSYRESSYEQYF. In nucleotides, the CDR3 is TGTGCCAGCAGTTCATACCGGGAGAGCTCCTACGAGCAGTACTTC. The chain carries TRBV6-1 and TRBJ2-7, with a tentative D call TRBD2 (6 bases). The V and J ends lost 5 bases and 0 bases respectively, with 14 bases between them. Germline V gene lookup returns CDR1 MNHNS and CDR2 SASEGT. This CDR3 spans 15 amino acids.

This clonotype was observed once. The V call is TRBV20-1, the J call TRBJ2-4; D possibly corresponds to TRBD2 (6 bases). This CDR3 comprises 14 residues. V was pared by 0 bases and J by 12 bases, with 18 bases between. Germline V gene data show CDR1 as DFQATT and CDR2 as SNEGSKA (reference sequence). The chain's CDR3 is CSARDIGSGGSQYF. The CDR3 nucleotides are TGCAGTGCTAGAGACATCGGCTCCGGGGGAAGTCAGTACTTC.

The J gene is TRBJ1-1, the V gene TRBV10-2, with D perhaps matching TRBD1 (6 bases). Germline CDR1 WSHSY, CDR2 SAAADI. Trimming cost V 2 bases and J 1 base, with 11 bases left between them. CDR3 length: 15 residues. The chain's CDR3 is CASSEPRGQNTEAFF. DNA for the CDR3: TGCGCCAGCAGTGAGCCCAGGGGACAGAACACTGAAGCTTTCTTT.

The rearrangement uses TRBV10-1 and TRBJ2-3; no firm D call. Germline V gene sequence: CDR1 WNHNN, CDR2 SYGVQD (reference sequence). Trimming removed 0 bases from V and 1 base from J, with 8 bases in between. This CDR3 comprises 15 residues. CDR3 bases: TGCGCCAGCAGTGAGTCGAACAGCCGCACAGATACGCAGTATTTT. This sequence encodes CASSESNSRTDTQYF.

This chain links TRBV16 with TRBJ1-5; TRBD1 aligns across 7 bases. The J segment lost 7 bases and the V segment lost 4 bases, leaving 10 bases of the junction unmatched. This CDR3 comprises 15 residues. Looked up from germline, CDR1 is KGHSY and CDR2 is FQNENV. The CDR3 nucleotides are TGTGCCAGCAGCCCCCCAGGGGGGTCCGGCCAGCCCCAGCATTTT. This sequence encodes CASSPPGGSGQPQHF.

This clonotype was counted ten times or more. The chain combines TRBV6-2 or TRBV6-3 with TRBJ2-5, with TRBD2 matching over 12 bases. The germline CDR1 and CDR2 sequences are MNHEY and SVGEGT. Trimming at V came to 2 bases and at J to 1 base, leaving 14 bases not matched to a gene. The CDR3 is 20 residues long. The CDR3 here is CASSYDPRLAGVMFQETQYF. CDR3 nucleotide sequence: TGTGCCAGCAGTTACGACCCTCGACTAGCGGGAGTAATGTTCCAAGAGACCCAGTACTTC.

This clonotype was seen only a few times. The rearrangement links TRBV7-9 to TRBJ2-1; tentative D call: TRBD1 (6 bases). Trimming cost V 8 bases and J 0 bases, with 11 bases left between them. From germline, CDR1 is SEHNR and CDR2 FQNEAQ (reference sequence). CDR3 length: 14 amino acids. The CDR3 is CASHTGSSYNEQFF. CDR3 coding DNA: TGTGCCAGCCACACAGGGAGCTCCTACAATGAGCAGTTCTTC.

This clonotype was seen repeatedly, ten times or more. The gene calls are TRBV7-9 and TRBJ2-5; D unclear. The CDR3 sequence is 14 residues long. Trimming took off 5 bases at V and 5 bases at J, with 15 bases between the two ends. Germline V CDR1 and CDR2: SEHNR, FQNEAQ (reference sequence). The CDR3 here is CASSDEASRETQYF. CDR3 DNA sequence: TGTGCCAGCAGCGACGAGGCCTCGAGGGAGACCCAGTACTTC.

There are a few counts of this clonotype. V is TRBV6-2 or TRBV6-3 and J is TRBJ2-7, with 10 bases identical to TRBD2. This CDR3 has 14 amino acids. The germline V gene has CDR1 MNHEY and CDR2 SVGEGT. The V gene end was trimmed by 2 bases and the J gene end by 9 bases; junction bases not matched to a gene: 7. CDR3 region: CASSYVASGSMQYF. In DNA form, the CDR3 reads TGTGCCAGCAGTTACGTCGCTAGCGGGAGTATGCAGTACTTC.

This clonotype was detected a few times. This chain joins TRBV7-8 and TRBJ1-4; 9 positions match TRBD1. This CDR3 is built from 16 residues. Trimming cost V 4 bases and J 9 bases; bases outside gene matches: 12. Germline V gene lookup returns CDR1 SGHVS and CDR2 FQNEAQ. The CDR3 DNA is TGTGCCAGCAGCTCGGGGGACAGGGCCGCAACTCAAAAACTGTTTTTT. Amino acid sequence: CASSSGDRAATQKLFF.

This clonotype appeared a few times. The chain combines TRBV6-1 with TRBJ2-3; D might be TRBD1 or TRBD2, each matching 5 bases. V was cut by 0 bases and J by 0 bases, with 19 bases left in between. The CDR3 consists of 19 residues. Germline lookup yields CDR1 MNHNS and CDR2 SASEGT. The CDR3 loop reads CASSEANGGTGGSTDTQYF. For the CDR3, the DNA is TGTGCCAGCAGTGAAGCTAATGGGGGTACGGGCGGAAGCACAGATACGCAGTATTTT.

This clonotype was observed many times. The rearrangement joins TRBV7-2 to TRBJ1-1, with D possibly matching TRBD1 (6 bases). Germline CDR1 SGHTA, CDR2 FQGNSA. The CDR3 totals 15 residues. The ends were cut back, 5 bases at V and 6 bases at J, with 19 bases in the middle. CDR3 loop: CASSGGGARVAEAFF. The CDR3 bases are TGTGCCAGCAGCGGGGGGGGGGCCCGTGTGGCTGAAGCTTTCTTT.

This clonotype was observed many times. The chain employs TRBV7-8 and TRBJ2-2; tentative D call: TRBD2 (6 bases). Germline CDR1 SGHVS, CDR2 FQNEAQ. Trimming pared 1 base from V and 5 bases from J, leaving 14 bases between. The CDR3 totals 16 residues. The CDR3, as DNA: TGTGCCAGCAGCTTAGAGAGGCTAGCGTTGACCGGGGAGCTGTTTTTT. This gives the protein CASSLERLALTGELFF.

A few counts support this clonotype. This rearrangement joins TRBV11-1 to TRBJ1-1; D is perhaps TRBD1 (6 bases). This CDR3 is built from 14 residues. Trimming left V 3 bases short and J 6 bases short, with 14 bases between. CDR1 and CDR2 (germline): SGHAT, FQDESV (reference sequence). CDR3 DNA sequence: TGTGCCAGCAGCTTGGTCACAGGGTTCGCTGAAGCTTTCTTT. Protein sequence: CASSLVTGFAEAFF.

Turning to this clonotype: This could be a read error, since a much larger clone is one nucleotide away. V is TRBV7-2 and J is TRBJ2-5; D tentatively reads TRBD1 or TRBD2 (6 bases each). This CDR3 is built from 15 residues. V lost 1 base and J lost 5, with 14 bases in between. The germline gives CDR1 SGHTA, CDR2 FQGNSA. The CDR3 sequence: CASSLESRRGETQYF. The CDR3 bases are TGTGCCAGCAGCTTAGAGAGCAGGAGGGGGGAGACCCAGTACTTC.

This clonotype was picked up one time. The chain couples TRBV2 to TRBJ2-3, with D perhaps TRBD2 (6 bases). Trimming pared 5 bases from V and 1 base from J, leaving 19 bases between. The CDR3 length is 17 residues. Germline values: CDR1 SNHLY, CDR2 FYNNEI. In DNA, the CDR3 is TGTGCCAGCAGTTTAGGGCCGATGCGGGATGGCACAGATACGCAGTATTTT. Translation: CASSLGPMRDGTDTQYF.

The chain joins TRBV6-1 to TRBJ2-2, with no clear D. Germline CDR1 and CDR2: MNHNS and SASEGT. This CDR3 is built from 13 residues. V was clipped by 6 bases and J by 7 bases, with 12 bases between them. CDR3 in amino acids: CASRKNKDGELFF. DNA for the CDR3: TGTGCCAGCAGAAAGAACAAGGACGGGGAGCTGTTTTTT.

This clonotype turned up a few times. The rearrangement links TRBV5-1 to TRBJ2-3; D is perhaps TRBD2 (6 bases). The CDR3 is made up of 13 amino acids. Trimming removed 9 bases at V and 5 bases at J, with 16 bases between. Germline V CDR1 and CDR2: SGHRS, YFSETQ. The CDR3 loop is CATSPGLRDTQYF. Written as DNA, the CDR3 is TGCGCCACCAGTCCGGGACTGAGAGATACGCAGTATTTT.

This clonotype was recorded a few times. V usage is TRBV25-1 and J usage is TRBJ2-2; 11 bases agree with TRBD2. The trim removed 1 base at V and 4 bases at J, leaving 2 bases unmatched. Germline CDR1 reads MGHDK; CDR2 reads SYGVNS. This CDR3 has 16 residues. The CDR3 protein is CASSEWGTSGTGELFF. The DNA for the CDR3 is TGTGCCAGCAGTGAATGGGGGACTAGCGGCACCGGGGAGCTGTTTTTT.

To note about this clonotype: It may be a read error: a sequence one base away is much more abundant. In this CDR3 the conserved last residue, phenylalanine or tryptophan, is missing, so a read error is likely. The V and J genes are TRBV15 and TRBJ1-1, with 7 bases lining up with TRBD1. V trimming: 0 bases; J trimming: 5 bases; junction bases outside the gene matches: 6. In germline, CDR1 is LNHNV, CDR2 YYDKDF (reference sequence). The CDR3 runs 15 residues. The CDR3 DNA reads TGTGCCACCAGCAGAGATTTGGGACAGCGAACTGAAGCTTTCCTT. Translated: CATSRDLGQRTEAFL.

CDR3 DNA: TGTGCCAGCAGCGTAGGAGGGGGGCCCTCTGGAAACACCATATATTTT. The encoded protein is CASSVGGGPSGNTIYF. The chain uses TRBV9 and TRBJ1-3; TRBD1 is a possible D gene (6 bases). The germline V and J ends were trimmed by 0 bases and 0 bases, with 10 bases remaining between them. The CDR3 consists of 16 residues. The germline CDR1 and CDR2 sequences are SGDLS and YYNGEE.

This clonotype has more than one count but fewer than ten. CDR3 DNA sequence: TGTGCCAGCAGCTTTACGAGCTTAACCGGGACAGGCAACTACGAGCAGTACTTC. The encoded protein is CASSFTSLTGTGNYEQYF. V is TRBV7-8 and J is TRBJ2-7; the match to TRBD1 covers 8 bases. The CDR3 is made up of 18 amino acids. Trimming at V came to 3 bases and at J to 3 bases, leaving 16 bases not matched to a gene. Per the germline V gene, CDR1 is SGHVS and CDR2 is FQNEAQ.

This clonotype appeared many times. The chain joins TRBV12-3 or TRBV12-4 to TRBJ1-4, with unresolved D. The CDR3 runs to 17 residues. The germline V and J ends were trimmed by 6 bases and 0 bases, with 17 bases remaining between them. The CDR3 DNA reads TGTGCCAGCAGCCCATCCCCTCCGGGAGCAACTAATGAAAAACTGTTTTTT. Translating gives CASSPSPPGATNEKLFF.

This clonotype was seen many times. The genes are TRBV12-3 or TRBV12-4 and TRBJ1-5; 7 positions match TRBD1. There are 15 residues in the CDR3. Trimming removed 2 bases from V and 5 bases from J; junction bases left unmatched: 6. CDR3 coding DNA: TGTGCCAGCAGTTTACGACAGGGAGGCGATCAGCCCCAGCATTTT. This encodes CASSLRQGGDQPQHF.

This clonotype was detected many times. V usage is TRBV3-1 and J usage is TRBJ1-2; D is unclear. Germline CDR1 LGHDT, CDR2 YNNKEL (reference sequence). V shed 3 bases and J shed 8 bases, with 13 bases lying between them. CDR3 length equals 13 residues. CDR3: CASSQEGRRGYTF. The CDR3 bases are TGTGCCAGCAGCCAGGAAGGCCGACGCGGCTACACCTTC. Based on the CDR3 plus reference TRBV3-1 and TRBJ1-2, the full variable domain is DTAVSQTPKYLVTQMGNDKSIKCEQNLGHDTMYWYKQDSKKFLKIMFSYNNKELIINETVPNRFSPKSPDKAHLNLHINSLELGDSAVYFCASSQEGRRGYTFGSGTRLTVV.

This clonotype was recorded at least ten times. The V call is TRBV28, the J call TRBJ2-7; 10 bases agree with TRBD2. The CDR3 runs to 15 residues. The V gene's germline CDR1 is MDHEN and CDR2 SYDVKM. J lost 3 bases, V lost 4 bases, and 6 bases had no gene match. The CDR3: CASSSDGTSVYEQYF. CDR3 DNA sequence: TGTGCCAGCAGTTCTGATGGGACTAGCGTCTACGAGCAGTACTTC.

There are a few counts of this clonotype. The chain combines TRBV12-5 with TRBJ1-1; D is perhaps TRBD1 (6 bases). CDR1 and CDR2 (germline): LGHNT, FRNRAP. V dropped 2 bases and J dropped 3 bases, with 13 bases sitting between them. The CDR3 extends over 15 amino acids. The CDR3 reads CASGLLQGLDTEAFF. As DNA, the CDR3 is TGTGCTAGTGGTTTGTTGCAGGGGTTGGACACTGAAGCTTTCTTT. Based on the CDR3 plus reference TRBV12-5 and TRBJ1-1, the full variable domain is DARVTQTPRHKVTEMGQEVTMRCQPILGHNTVFWYRQTMMQGLELLAYFRNRAPLDDSGMPKDRFSAEMPDATLATLKIQPSEPRDSAVYFCASGLLQGLDTEAFFGQGTRLTVV.